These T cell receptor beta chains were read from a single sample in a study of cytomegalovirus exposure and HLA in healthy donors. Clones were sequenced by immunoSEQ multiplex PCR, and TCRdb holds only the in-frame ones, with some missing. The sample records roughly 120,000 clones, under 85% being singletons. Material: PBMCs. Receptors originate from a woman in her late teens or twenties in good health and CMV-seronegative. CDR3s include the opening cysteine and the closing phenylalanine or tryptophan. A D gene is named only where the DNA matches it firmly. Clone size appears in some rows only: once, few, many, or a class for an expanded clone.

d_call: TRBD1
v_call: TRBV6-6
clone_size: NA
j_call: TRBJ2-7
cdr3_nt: TGTGCCAGCAGTTACTCGAGCGGGACAGGGTCCTACGAGCAGTACTTC
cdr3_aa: CASSYSSGTGSYEQYF

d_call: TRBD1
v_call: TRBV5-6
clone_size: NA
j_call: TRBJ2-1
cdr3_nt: TGTGCCAGCAGCTGGACAGGCGATAGAGGATACAATGAGCAGTTCTTC
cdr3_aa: CASSWTGDRGYNEQFF

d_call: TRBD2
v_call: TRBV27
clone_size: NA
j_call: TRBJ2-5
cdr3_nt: TGTGCCAGCAGTTCTTCTAGCGGGGGGGGCAGGAAGACCCAGTACTTC
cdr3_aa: CASSSSSGGGRKTQYF

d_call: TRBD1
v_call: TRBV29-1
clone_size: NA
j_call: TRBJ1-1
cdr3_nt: TGCAGCGTTCGGGGGGGGACAGGGGTCGACGGAGCTTTCTTT
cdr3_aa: CSVRGGTGVDGAFF

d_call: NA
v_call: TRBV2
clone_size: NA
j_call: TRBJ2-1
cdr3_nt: TGTGCCAGCAGGTCAAGCTCCCACAATGAGCAGTTCTTC
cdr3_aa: CASRSSSHNEQFF

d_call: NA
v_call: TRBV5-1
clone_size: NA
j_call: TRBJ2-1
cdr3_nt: TGCGCCAGCAGCCGGTGGGCAGAGAGCTCCTACAATGAGCAGTTCTTC
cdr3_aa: CASSRWAESSYNEQFF

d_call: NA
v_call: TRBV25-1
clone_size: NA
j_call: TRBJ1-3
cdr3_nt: TGTGCCCACGAGGGTCCTGGAAACACCATATATTTT
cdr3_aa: CAHEGPGNTIYF

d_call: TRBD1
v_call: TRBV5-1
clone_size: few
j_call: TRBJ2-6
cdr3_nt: TGCGCCAGCAGCTCGGGACAGCTCTCTGGGGCCAACGTCCTGACTTTC
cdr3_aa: CASSSGQLSGANVLTF

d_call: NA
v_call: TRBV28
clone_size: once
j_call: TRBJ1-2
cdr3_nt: TGTGCCAGCAGTCCCCCCACGGGGTATGGCTACACCTTC
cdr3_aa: CASSPPTGYGYTF

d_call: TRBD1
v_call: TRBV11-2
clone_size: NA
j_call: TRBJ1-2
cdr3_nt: TGTGCCAGCAGCCCCAGGACAGGGGCGGGAGGTGGCTACACCTTC
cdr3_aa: CASSPRTGAGGGYTF